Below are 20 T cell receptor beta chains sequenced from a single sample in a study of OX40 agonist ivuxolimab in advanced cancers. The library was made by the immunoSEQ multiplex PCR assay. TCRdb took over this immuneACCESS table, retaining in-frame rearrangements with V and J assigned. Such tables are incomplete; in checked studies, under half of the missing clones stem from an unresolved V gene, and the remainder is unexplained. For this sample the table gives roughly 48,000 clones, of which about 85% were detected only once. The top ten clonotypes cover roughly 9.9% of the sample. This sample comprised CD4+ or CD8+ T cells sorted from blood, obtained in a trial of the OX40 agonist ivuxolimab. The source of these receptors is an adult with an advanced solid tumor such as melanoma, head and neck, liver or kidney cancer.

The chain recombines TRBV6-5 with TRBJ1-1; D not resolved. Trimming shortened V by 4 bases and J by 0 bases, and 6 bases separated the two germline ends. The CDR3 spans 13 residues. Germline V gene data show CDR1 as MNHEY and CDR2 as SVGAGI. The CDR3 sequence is CASSSDMNTEAFF. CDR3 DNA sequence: TGTGCCAGCAGTTCTGATATGAACACTGAAGCTTTCTTT.

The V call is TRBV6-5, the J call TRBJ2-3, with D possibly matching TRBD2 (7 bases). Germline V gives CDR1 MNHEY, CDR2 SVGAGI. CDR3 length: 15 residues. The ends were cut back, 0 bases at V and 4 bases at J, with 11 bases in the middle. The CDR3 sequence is CASSYSRGGADTQYF. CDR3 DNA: TGTGCCAGCAGTTACTCCAGGGGAGGGGCAGATACGCAGTATTTT.

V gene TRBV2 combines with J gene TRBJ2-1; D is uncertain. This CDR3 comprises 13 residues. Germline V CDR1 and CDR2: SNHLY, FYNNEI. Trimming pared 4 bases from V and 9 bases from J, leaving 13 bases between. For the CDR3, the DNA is TGTGCCAGCAGTGTATCTAGACGCAGTGAGCAGTTCTTC. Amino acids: CASSVSRRSEQFF.

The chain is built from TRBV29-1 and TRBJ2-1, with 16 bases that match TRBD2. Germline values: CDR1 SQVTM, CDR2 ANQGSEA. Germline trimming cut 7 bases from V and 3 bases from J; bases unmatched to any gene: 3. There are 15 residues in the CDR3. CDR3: CSGGLAGGGYNEQFF. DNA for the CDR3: TGCAGCGGGGGACTAGCGGGAGGGGGCTACAATGAGCAGTTCTTC.

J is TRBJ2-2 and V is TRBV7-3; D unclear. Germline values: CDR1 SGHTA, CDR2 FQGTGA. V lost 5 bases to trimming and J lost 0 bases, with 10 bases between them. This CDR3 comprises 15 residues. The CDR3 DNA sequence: TGTGCCAGCAGCCCCACAGCTACGAACACCGGGGAGCTGTTTTTT. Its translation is CASSPTATNTGELFF.

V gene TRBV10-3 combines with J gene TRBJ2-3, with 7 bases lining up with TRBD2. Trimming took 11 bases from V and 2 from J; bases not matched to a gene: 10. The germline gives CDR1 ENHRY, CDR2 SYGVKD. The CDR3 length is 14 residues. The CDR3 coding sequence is TGTGCCGCTCGCCCCCAGCGGGACACAGATACGCAGTATTTT. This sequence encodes CAARPQRDTDTQYF.

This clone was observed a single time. CDR3 in amino acids: CASSQGQSLTHNEQFF. CDR3 nucleotide sequence: TGTGCCAGCAGTCAAGGACAGTCCCTCACCCACAATGAGCAGTTCTTC. This chain links TRBV2 with TRBJ2-1; possibly TRBD1 for D (6 bases). The germline CDR1 and CDR2 sequences are SNHLY and FYNNEI. CDR3 length: 16 residues. Between the trimmed V and J ends, which lost 5 bases and 5 bases, there was a span of 19 bases.

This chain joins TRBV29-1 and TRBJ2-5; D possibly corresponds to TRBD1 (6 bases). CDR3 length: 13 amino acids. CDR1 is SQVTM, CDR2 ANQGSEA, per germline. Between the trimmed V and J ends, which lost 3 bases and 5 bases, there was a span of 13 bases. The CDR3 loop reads CSVDWGQGETQYF. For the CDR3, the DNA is TGCAGCGTTGACTGGGGACAAGGGGAGACCCAGTACTTC.

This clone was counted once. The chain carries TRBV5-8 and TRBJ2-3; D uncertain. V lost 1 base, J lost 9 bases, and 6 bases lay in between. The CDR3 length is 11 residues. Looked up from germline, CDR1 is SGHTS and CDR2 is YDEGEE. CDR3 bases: TGTGCCAGCAGCTTGCCGGGCACGCAGTATTTT. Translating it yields CASSLPGTQYF.

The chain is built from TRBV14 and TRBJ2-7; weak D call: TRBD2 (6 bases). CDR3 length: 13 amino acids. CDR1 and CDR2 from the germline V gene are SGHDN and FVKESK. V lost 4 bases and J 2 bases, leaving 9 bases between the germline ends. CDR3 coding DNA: TGTGCCAGCAGCCCGGCGGGGCCCTACGAGCAGTACTTC. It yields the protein CASSPAGPYEQYF.

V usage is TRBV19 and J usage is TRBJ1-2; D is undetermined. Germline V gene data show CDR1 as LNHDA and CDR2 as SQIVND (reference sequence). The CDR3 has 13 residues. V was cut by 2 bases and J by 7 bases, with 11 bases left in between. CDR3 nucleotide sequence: TGTGCCAGTAGTATAACCTCGTCTTTTGGCTACACCTTC. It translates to CASSITSSFGYTF.

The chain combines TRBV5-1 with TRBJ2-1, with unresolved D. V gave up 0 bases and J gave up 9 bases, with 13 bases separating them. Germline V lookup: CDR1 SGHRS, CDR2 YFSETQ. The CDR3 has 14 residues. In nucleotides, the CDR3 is TGCGCCAGCAGCTTGGAAGTAATTACGGGTGAGCAGTTCTTC. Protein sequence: CASSLEVITGEQFF. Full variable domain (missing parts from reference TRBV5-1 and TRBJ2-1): KAGVTQTPRYLIKTRGQQVTLSCSPISGHRSVSWYQQTPGQGLQFLFEYFSETQRNKGNFPGRFSGRQFSNSRSEMNVSTLELGDSALYLCASSLEVITGEQFFGPGTRLTVL.

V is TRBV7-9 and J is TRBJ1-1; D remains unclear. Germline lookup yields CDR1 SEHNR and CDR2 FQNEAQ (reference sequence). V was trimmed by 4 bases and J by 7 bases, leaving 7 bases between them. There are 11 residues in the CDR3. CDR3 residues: CASSSQLEAFF. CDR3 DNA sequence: TGTGCCAGCAGCTCTCAGCTTGAAGCTTTCTTT.

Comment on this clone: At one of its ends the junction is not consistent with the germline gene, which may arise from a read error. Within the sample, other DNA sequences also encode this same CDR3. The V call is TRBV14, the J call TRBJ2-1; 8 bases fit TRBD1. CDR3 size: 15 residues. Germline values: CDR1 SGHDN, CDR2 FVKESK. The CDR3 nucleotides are TGCGCCAGCAGATGGACAGGGAGTCTGGACAATGAGCAGTTCTTC. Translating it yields CASRWTGSLDNEQFF.

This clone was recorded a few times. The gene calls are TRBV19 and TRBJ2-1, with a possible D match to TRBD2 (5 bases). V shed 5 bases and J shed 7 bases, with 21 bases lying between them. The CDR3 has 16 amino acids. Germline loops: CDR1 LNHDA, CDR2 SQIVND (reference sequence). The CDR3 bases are TGTGCCAGTAGTCGCGTAGGAGCGGCAGGCGGGAATGAGCAGTTCTTC. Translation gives CASSRVGAAGGNEQFF.

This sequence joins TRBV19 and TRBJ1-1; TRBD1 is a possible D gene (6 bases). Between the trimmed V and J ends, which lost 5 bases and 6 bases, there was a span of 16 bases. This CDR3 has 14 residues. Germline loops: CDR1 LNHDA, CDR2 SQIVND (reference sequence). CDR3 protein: CASSDGQLIPEAFF. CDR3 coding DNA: TGTGCCAGTAGTGACGGACAGCTTATCCCTGAAGCTTTCTTT.

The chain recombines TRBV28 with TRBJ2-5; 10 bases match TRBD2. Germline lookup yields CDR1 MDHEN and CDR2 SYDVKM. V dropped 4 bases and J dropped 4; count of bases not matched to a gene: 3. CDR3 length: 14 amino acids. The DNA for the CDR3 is TGTGCCAGCAGTTCTAGCGGGAGAGGAGAGACCCAGTACTTC. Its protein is CASSSSGRGETQYF.

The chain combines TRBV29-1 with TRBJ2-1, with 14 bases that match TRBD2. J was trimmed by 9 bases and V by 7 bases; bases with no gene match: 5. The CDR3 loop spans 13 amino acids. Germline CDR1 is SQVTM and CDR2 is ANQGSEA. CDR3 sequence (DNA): TGCAGCGGCGGGGGACTAGCGGGAGTTGAGCAGTTCTTC. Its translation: CSGGGLAGVEQFF.

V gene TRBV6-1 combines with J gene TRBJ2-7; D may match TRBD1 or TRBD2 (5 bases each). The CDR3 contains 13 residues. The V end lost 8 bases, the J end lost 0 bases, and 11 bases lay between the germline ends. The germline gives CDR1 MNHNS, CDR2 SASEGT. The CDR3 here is CASGGGSSYEQYF. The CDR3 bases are TGTGCCAGCGGGGGTGGGAGCTCCTACGAGCAGTACTTC.

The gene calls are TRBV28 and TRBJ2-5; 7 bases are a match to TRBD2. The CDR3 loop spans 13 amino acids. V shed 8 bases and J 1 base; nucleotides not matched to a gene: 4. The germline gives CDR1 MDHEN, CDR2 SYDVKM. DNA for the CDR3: TGTGCCAGCGCGGGACTAACCCAAGAGACCCAGTACTTC. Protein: CASAGLTQETQYF.